The 3 T cell receptor beta chains given below trace back to one sample, sequenced in a study of blood T cell repertoires in COVID-19. Sequencing was performed with immunoSEQ multiplex PCR; in TCRdb, only in-frame clones are kept and a portion is missing. The sample holds tens of thousands of clones; more than 80% are singletons and the top ten take over 15%. Source material: peripheral blood. Every receptor here comes from a woman between 55 and 75 years old with acute or convalescent COVID-19.

The J gene is TRBJ1-1, the V gene TRBV2; D might be TRBD1 (5 bases). The germline V gene encodes CDR1 SNHLY and CDR2 FYNNEI. The CDR3 loop spans 15 amino acids. Trimming left V 4 bases short and J 1 base short, with 13 bases between. The CDR3 here is CASSVTGTPNTEAFF. The DNA of the CDR3 is TGTGCCAGCAGTGTTACCGGGACTCCGAACACTGAAGCTTTCTTT.

CDR3 nucleotide sequence: TGTGCCTGGAGTGCTGGACAGTATGGCTACACCTTC. Translated, it gives CAWSAGQYGYTF. The rearrangement links TRBV30 to TRBJ1-2; maybe TRBD1 (6 bases). Trimming removed 1 base at V and 5 bases at J, with 8 bases between. The CDR3 covers 12 residues. The V gene's germline CDR1 is GTSNPN and CDR2 SVGIG (reference sequence). Supplemented by reference TRBV30 and TRBJ1-2, the full variable domain reads SQTIHQWPATLVQPVGSPLSLECTVEGTSNPNLYWYRQAAGRGLQLLFYSVGIGQISSEVPQNLSASRPQDRQFILSSKKLLLSDSGFYLCAWSAGQYGYTFGSGTRLTVV.

The chain employs TRBV28 and TRBJ1-1; perhaps TRBD1 as D (6 bases). The germline CDR1 and CDR2 sequences are MDHEN and SYDVKM. V was clipped by 6 bases and J by 5 bases, with 16 bases between them. The CDR3 length is 14 residues. CDR3 region: CASSQNAGVTEAFF. The DNA of the CDR3 is TGTGCCAGCAGCCAAAACGCAGGGGTGACTGAAGCTTTCTTT.